These 22 T cell receptor beta chains originate from one sample sequenced in a study of naive CD8 T cells in extremely preterm neonates. TCRdb's copy holds only in-frame clones and misses some; the assay was immunoSEQ multiplex PCR. The sample holds around 23,000 clones, roughly 88% seen once. Extremely preterm deliveries at roughly 22-27 weeks of gestation provided the preterm samples. Overall study findings and caveats: Compared with older groups, preterm CDR3s were shorter, with fewer N additions and less trimming.

Their specific antigens are unknown. Sequencing was done on a sample of naive CD8+ T cells from cord blood. These TCRs come from a boy who was born preterm.

A note on this clone: One end of the junction is discordant with germline, which a read error may explain. This sequence joins TRBV5-1 and TRBJ1-2, with a tentative D call TRBD1 (5 bases). Germline CDR1 is SGHRS and CDR2 is YFSETQ. This CDR3 is 14 amino acids long. The CDR3 protein is CASRLEPGTYGYTF. In DNA, the CDR3 is TGCGCCAGCAGGTTGGAACCCGGGACCTATGGCTACACCTTC.

This clone was found once. The V and J genes are TRBV2 and TRBJ2-5; 9 nucleotides match TRBD2. The V segment lost 4 bases and the J segment 0 bases; nucleotides outside the gene matches: 18. The germline CDR1 and CDR2 sequences are SNHLY and FYNNEI. This CDR3 is built from 20 residues. The CDR3 sequence: CASSVFGESGRYPYQETQYF. The CDR3 DNA is TGTGCCAGCAGTGTTTTCGGGGAAAGCGGGAGGTACCCGTACCAAGAGACCCAGTACTTC.

This chain links TRBV27 with TRBJ1-2, with 8 positions matching TRBD1. Germline CDR1 reads MNHEY; CDR2 reads SMNVEV (reference sequence). The CDR3 runs to 13 residues. Trimming removed 5 bases from V and 5 bases from J; junction bases left unmatched: 4. This CDR3 reads CASSERQGYGYTF. For the CDR3, the DNA is TGTGCCAGCAGTGAACGACAGGGGTATGGCTACACCTTC.

The chain uses TRBV4-1 and TRBJ2-2, with TRBD2 matching over 10 bases. Germline V gene data show CDR1 as MGHRA and CDR2 as YSYEKL. V trimming: 2 bases; J trimming: 1 base; junction bases outside the gene matches: 4. The CDR3 spans 17 residues. The CDR3, as DNA: TGCGCCAGCAGCCAAAAGTCTAGCGGGGGGAACACCGGGGAGCTGTTTTTT. Encoded protein: CASSQKSSGGNTGELFF.

This clone was picked up a small number of times. The chain has TRBV7-3 and TRBJ2-3; 12 bases align to TRBD2. Germline CDR1 reads SGHTA; CDR2 reads FQGTGA. The CDR3 length is 15 residues. J gave up 2 bases and V 4 bases, and 1 base lay outside the gene matches. In nucleotides, the CDR3 is TGTGCCAGCAGCTCTAGCGGGGGGGCCACAGATACGCAGTATTTT. Its translation is CASSSSGGATDTQYF.

The chain has TRBV6-5 and TRBJ2-3; unclear D gene. This CDR3 spans 11 amino acids. Germline loops: CDR1 MNHEY, CDR2 SVGAGI. The V end was cut by 4 bases, the J end by 1 base, with 0 bases between. CDR3 sequence (DNA): TGTGCCAGCAGTTGCACAGATACGCAGTATTTT. Its translation is CASSCTDTQYF.

The chain carries TRBV4-1 and TRBJ1-1, with TRBD1 identical over 11 bases. CDR1 MGHRA and CDR2 YSYEKL come from the germline V gene. The CDR3 is 14 amino acids. Trimming cost V 4 bases and J 3 bases; bases outside gene matches: 1. The CDR3: CASSLGQGDTEAFF. In nucleotides, the CDR3 is TGCGCCAGCAGCCTGGGACAGGGGGACACTGAAGCTTTCTTT.

This chain connects TRBV6-5 to TRBJ2-2, with D possibly called TRBD1 or TRBD2 (5 bases each). Germline loops: CDR1 MNHEY, CDR2 SVGAGI. Trimming cost V 4 bases and J 2 bases, with 5 bases left between them. The CDR3 totals 13 residues. The CDR3 DNA follows: TGTGCCAGCAGTTGGGACAACACCGGGGAGCTGTTTTTT. It translates to CASSWDNTGELFF.

Note on this clone: The sample contains more than one DNA sequence encoding this CDR3. J is TRBJ1-1 and V is TRBV27; D remains ambiguous. CDR3 size: 14 residues. Germline loops: CDR1 MNHEY, CDR2 SMNVEV (reference sequence). Trimming cost V 2 bases and J 0 bases, with 7 bases left between them. As DNA, the CDR3 is TGTGCCAGCAGTTTAAAGGGCATGAACACTGAAGCTTTCTTT. Protein product: CASSLKGMNTEAFF.

This chain connects TRBV30 to TRBJ2-3; 8 bases are a match to TRBD1. Germline V gives CDR1 GTSNPN, CDR2 SVGIG (reference sequence). This CDR3 contains 15 residues. V dropped 0 bases and J dropped 1; count of bases not matched to a gene: 3. The CDR3 protein is CAWSVPTGGTDTQYF. DNA of the CDR3: TGTGCCTGGAGTGTTCCGACAGGGGGCACAGATACGCAGTATTTT.

The chain combines TRBV5-3 with TRBJ2-2; no definite D call. TRBV5-3 is known as an ORF, though its function is uncertain. The V end was cut by 1 base, the J end by 2 bases, with 6 bases between. The CDR3 totals 14 residues. The CDR3 nucleotides read TGTGCCAGAAGCTTGAGACAAAACACCGGGGAGCTGTTTTTT. Translating gives CARSLRQNTGELFF.

The chain joins TRBV29-1 to TRBJ2-2; D gene uncertain. The CDR3 is made up of 10 amino acids. V was cut by 3 bases and J by 4 bases, with 0 bases left in between. Germline assignment: CDR1 SQVTM and CDR2 ANQGSEA. Written as DNA, the CDR3 is TGCAGCGTTGACACCGGGGAGCTGTTTTTT. Translated: CSVDTGELFF.

The rearrangement uses TRBV7-8 and TRBJ2-1, with D possibly TRBD1 on 5 matching bases. Germline CDR1 and CDR2: SGHVS and FQNEAQ. The CDR3 covers 12 residues. V lost 8 bases and J lost 4, with 9 bases in between. The DNA of the CDR3 is TGTGCCAGCGTCTCAGGGTACAATGAGCAGTTCTTC. Encoded protein: CASVSGYNEQFF. The entire variable domain, with the rest obtained from reference TRBV7-8 and TRBJ2-1, is as follows: GAGVSQSPRYKVAKRGQDVALRCDPISGHVSLFWYQQALGQGPEFLTYFQNEAQLDKSGLPSDRFFAERPEGSVSTLKIQRTQQEDSAVYLCASVSGYNEQFFGPGTRLTVL.

This chain uses TRBV4-1 with TRBJ1-2; possible D gene TRBD1, 6 bases. CDR3 length: 15 residues. The V gene's germline CDR1 is MGHRA and CDR2 YSYEKL. V lost 4 bases and J lost 2, with 14 bases in between. The CDR3 DNA is TGCGCCAGCAGCCGCCCCCTCACAGGGAACTATGGCTACACCTTC. It specifies CASSRPLTGNYGYTF.

This chain uses TRBV19 with TRBJ1-2; D is perhaps TRBD1 (5 bases). V dropped 5 bases and J dropped 6 bases, with 13 bases sitting between them. This CDR3 has 13 amino acids. Germline assignment: CDR1 LNHDA and CDR2 SQIVND (reference sequence). CDR3 nucleotides: TGTGCCAGTAGTTATCCAGGGTGGGATGGCTACACCTTC. Its translation: CASSYPGWDGYTF.

The V gene is TRBV30, the J gene TRBJ1-3; TRBD1 might be the D (5 bases). The CDR3 is made up of 13 amino acids. V lost 3 bases and J lost 2, with 8 bases in between. The germline gives CDR1 GTSNPN, CDR2 SVGIG (reference sequence). The DNA of the CDR3 is TGTGCCTGGAGCCCGGGGGCTGGAAACACCATATATTTT. As protein: CAWSPGAGNTIYF. Full variable domain (outside the CDR3, taken from reference TRBV30 and TRBJ1-3): SQTIHQWPATLVQPVGSPLSLECTVEGTSNPNLYWYRQAAGRGLQLLFYSVGIGQISSEVPQNLSASRPQDRQFILSSKKLLLSDSGFYLCAWSPGAGNTIYFGEGSWLTVV.

The chain couples TRBV11-2 to TRBJ2-7; no reliable D call. CDR3 length: 14 residues. CDR1 SGHAT and CDR2 FQNNGV come from the germline V gene. With 1 base removed from V and 2 bases from J, the gap between germline ends came to 9 bases. The CDR3 DNA reads as TGTGCCAGCAGCTTAGGGGGTTTACCCTACGAGCAGTACTTC. It specifies CASSLGGLPYEQYF.

The V and J genes are TRBV11-2 and TRBJ1-2; TRBD1 agrees at 7 bases. Germline CDR1 is SGHAT and CDR2 is FQNNGV. Trimming took 1 base from V and 4 from J; bases not matched to a gene: 3. This CDR3 region has 14 residues. The CDR3 DNA reads TGTGCCAGCAGCTTAGGAGGGGGCAGCTATGGCTACACCTTC. Amino acid sequence: CASSLGGGSYGYTF.

The J gene is TRBJ1-3, the V gene TRBV27, with D maybe TRBD1 (5 bases). CDR3 length equals 14 residues. The germline V gene encodes CDR1 MNHEY and CDR2 SMNVEV (reference sequence). V was pared by 2 bases and J by 2 bases, with 7 bases between. The CDR3 sequence is CASSLRGAGNTIYF. For the CDR3, the DNA is TGTGCCAGCAGTTTACGGGGGGCTGGAAACACCATATATTTT.

The V call is TRBV5-5, the J call TRBJ1-1, with D possibly TRBD1 on 5 matching bases. The CDR3 sequence is 15 residues long. The germline V gene encodes CDR1 SGHKS and CDR2 YYEKEE (reference sequence). V dropped 3 bases and J dropped 0 bases, with 12 bases sitting between them. The CDR3 DNA reads TGTGCCAGCAGCTCCGGATGGGGGTTGAACACTGAAGCTTTCTTT. Its translation is CASSSGWGLNTEAFF.

This chain connects TRBV6-5 to TRBJ2-5, with a weak D call TRBD2 (6 bases). The DNA end is a closer match to TRBJ2-7, so the J assignment may be wrong. The CDR3 has 14 residues. The germline V gene has CDR1 MNHEY and CDR2 SVGAGI. The DNA of the CDR3 is TGTGCCAGCAGTTACGGGACTGACTCCTACGAGCAGTACTTC. It is translated as CASSYGTDSYEQYF.

The J gene is TRBJ2-7, the V gene TRBV19; TRBD1 matches 9 bases. Trimming removed 4 bases from V and 4 bases from J; junction bases left unmatched: 2. This CDR3 has 13 amino acids. Germline CDR1 reads LNHDA; CDR2 reads SQIVND (reference sequence). The CDR3 spells CASSTGQGYEQYF. CDR3 coding DNA: TGTGCCAGTAGTACGGGACAGGGTTACGAGCAGTACTTC.